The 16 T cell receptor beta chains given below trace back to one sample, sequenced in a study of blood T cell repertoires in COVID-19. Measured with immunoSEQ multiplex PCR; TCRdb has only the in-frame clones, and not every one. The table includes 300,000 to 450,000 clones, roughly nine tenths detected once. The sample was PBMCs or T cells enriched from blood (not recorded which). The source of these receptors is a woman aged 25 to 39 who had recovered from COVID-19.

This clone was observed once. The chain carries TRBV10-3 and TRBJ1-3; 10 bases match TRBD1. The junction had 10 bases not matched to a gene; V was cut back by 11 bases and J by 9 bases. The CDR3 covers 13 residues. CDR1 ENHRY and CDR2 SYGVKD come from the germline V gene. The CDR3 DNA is TGTGCCGCGGGGACAGGGGAAGGTGGCACCATATATTTT. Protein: CAAGTGEGGTIYF.

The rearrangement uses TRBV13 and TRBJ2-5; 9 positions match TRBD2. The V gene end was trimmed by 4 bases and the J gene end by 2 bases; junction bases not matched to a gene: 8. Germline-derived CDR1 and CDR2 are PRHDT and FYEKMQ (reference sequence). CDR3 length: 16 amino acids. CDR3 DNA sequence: TGTGCCAGCAGCTCCCGGACTAGCGCCAAACAAGAGACCCAGTACTTC. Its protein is CASSSRTSAKQETQYF. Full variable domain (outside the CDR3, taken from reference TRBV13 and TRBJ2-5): AAGVIQSPRHLIKEKRETATLKCYPIPRHDTVYWYQQGPGQDPQFLISFYEKMQSDKGSIPDRFSAQQFSDYHSELNMSSLELGDSALYFCASSSRTSAKQETQYFGPGTRLLVL.

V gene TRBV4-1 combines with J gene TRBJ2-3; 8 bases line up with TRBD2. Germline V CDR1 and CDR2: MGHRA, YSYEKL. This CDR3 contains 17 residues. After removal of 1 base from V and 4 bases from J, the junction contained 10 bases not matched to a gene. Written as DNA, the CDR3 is TGCGCCAGCAGCCAAGTAAGGAACGGGGGGGCTGCAGATACGCAGTATTTT. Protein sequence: CASSQVRNGGAADTQYF.

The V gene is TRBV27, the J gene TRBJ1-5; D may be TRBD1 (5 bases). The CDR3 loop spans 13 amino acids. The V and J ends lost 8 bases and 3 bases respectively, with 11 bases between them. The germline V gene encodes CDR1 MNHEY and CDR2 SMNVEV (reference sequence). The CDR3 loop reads CASADSYNQPQHF. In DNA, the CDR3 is TGTGCCAGCGCAGACAGTTACAATCAGCCCCAGCATTTT.

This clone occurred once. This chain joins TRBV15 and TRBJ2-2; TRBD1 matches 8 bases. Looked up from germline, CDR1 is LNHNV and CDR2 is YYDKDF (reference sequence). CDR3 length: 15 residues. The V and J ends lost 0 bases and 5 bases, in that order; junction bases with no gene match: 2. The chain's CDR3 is CATSRDRGRTGELFF. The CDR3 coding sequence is TGTGCCACCAGCAGAGACAGGGGGCGTACCGGGGAGCTGTTTTTT.

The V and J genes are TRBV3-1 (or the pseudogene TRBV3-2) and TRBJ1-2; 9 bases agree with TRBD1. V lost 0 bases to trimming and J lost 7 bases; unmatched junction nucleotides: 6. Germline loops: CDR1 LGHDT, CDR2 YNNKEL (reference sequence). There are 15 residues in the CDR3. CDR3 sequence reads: CASSQDKGDRVGYTF. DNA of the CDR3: TGTGCCAGCAGCCAAGATAAGGGGGACAGGGTTGGCTACACCTTC.

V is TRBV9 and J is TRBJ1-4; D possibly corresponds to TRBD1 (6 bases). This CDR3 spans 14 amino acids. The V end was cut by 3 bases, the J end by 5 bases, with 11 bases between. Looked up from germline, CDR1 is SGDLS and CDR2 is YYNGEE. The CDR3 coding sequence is TGTGCCAGCAGCGCTTCGACAGGAAATGAAAAACTGTTTTTT. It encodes CASSASTGNEKLFF.

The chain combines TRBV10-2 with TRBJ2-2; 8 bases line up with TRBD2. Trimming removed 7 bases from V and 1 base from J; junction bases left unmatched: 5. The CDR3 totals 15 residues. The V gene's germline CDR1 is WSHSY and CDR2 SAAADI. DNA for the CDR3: TGCGCCAGCATGGGGGCGGGGGGGAACACCGGGGAGCTGTTTTTT. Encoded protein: CASMGAGGNTGELFF.

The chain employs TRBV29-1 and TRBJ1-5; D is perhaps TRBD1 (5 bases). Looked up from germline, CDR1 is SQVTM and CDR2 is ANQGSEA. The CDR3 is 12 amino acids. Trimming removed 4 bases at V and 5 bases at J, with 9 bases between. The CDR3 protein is CSVGTTDQPQHF. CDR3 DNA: TGCAGCGTTGGGACAACAGATCAGCCCCAGCATTTT.

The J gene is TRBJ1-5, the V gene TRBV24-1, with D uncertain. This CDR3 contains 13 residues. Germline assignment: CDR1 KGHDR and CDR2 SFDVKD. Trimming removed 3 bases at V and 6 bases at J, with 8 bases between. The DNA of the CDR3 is TGTGCCACCAGTGATCGTATCGGTCAGCCCCAGCATTTT. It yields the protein CATSDRIGQPQHF.

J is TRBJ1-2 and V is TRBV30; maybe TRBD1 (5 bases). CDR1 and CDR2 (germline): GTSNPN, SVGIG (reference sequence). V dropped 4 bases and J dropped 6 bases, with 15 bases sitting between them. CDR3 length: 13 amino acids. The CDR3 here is CAWILGRDDGYTF. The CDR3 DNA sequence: TGTGCCTGGATTCTGGGCAGGGATGATGGCTACACCTTC.

CDR3 protein: CASSKDSSSPLHF. The CDR3 coding sequence is TGTGCCAGCAGCAAGGACTCGTCTTCACCCCTCCACTTT. The rearrangement uses TRBV7-9 and TRBJ1-6; no definite D call. V lost 5 bases to trimming and J lost 9 bases, with 11 bases between them. This CDR3 is built from 13 residues. Germline V gives CDR1 SEHNR, CDR2 FQNEAQ (reference sequence). The full variable domain, completed using reference TRBV7-9 and TRBJ1-6, is DTGVSQNPRHKITKRGQNVTFRCDPISEHNRLYWYRQTLGQGPEFLTYFQNEAQLEKSRLLSDRFSAERPKGSFSTLEIQRTEQGDSAMYLCASSKDSSSPLHFGNGTRLTVT.

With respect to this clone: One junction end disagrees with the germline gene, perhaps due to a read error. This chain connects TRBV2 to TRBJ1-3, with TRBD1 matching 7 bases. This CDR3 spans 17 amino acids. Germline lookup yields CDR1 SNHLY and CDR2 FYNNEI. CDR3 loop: CTSSERQGGFAGNTIYF. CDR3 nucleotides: TGTACCAGCAGTGAGCGACAGGGAGGTTTTGCCGGAAACACCATATATTTT.

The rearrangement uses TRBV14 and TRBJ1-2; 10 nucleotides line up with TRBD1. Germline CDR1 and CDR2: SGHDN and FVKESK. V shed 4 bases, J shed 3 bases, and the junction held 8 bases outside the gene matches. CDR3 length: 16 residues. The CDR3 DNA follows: TGTGCCAGCAGCCGCGGACTGGACAGGGGGGACTATGGCTACACCTTC. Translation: CASSRGLDRGDYGYTF.

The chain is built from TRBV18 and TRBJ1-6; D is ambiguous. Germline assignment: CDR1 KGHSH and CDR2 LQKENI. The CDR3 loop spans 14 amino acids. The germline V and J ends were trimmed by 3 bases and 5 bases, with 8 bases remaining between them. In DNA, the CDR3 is TGTGCCAGCTCACCCCGGGAAAATAATTCACCCCTCCACTTT. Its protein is CASSPRENNSPLHF.

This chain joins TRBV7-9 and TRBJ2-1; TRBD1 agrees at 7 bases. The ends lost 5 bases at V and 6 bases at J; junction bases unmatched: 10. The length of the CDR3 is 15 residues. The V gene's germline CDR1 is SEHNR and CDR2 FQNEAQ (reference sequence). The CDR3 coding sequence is TGTGCCAGCAGCCGTACAGGGGCCGCGATCAATGAGCAGTTCTTC. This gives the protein CASSRTGAAINEQFF. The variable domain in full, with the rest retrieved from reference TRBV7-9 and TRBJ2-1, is DTGVSQNPRHKITKRGQNVTFRCDPISEHNRLYWYRQTLGQGPEFLTYFQNEAQLEKSRLLSDRFSAERPKGSFSTLEIQRTEQGDSAMYLCASSRTGAAINEQFFGPGTRLTVL.